What follows are 22 T cell receptor beta chains derived from one specimen sequenced in a study of tumor-infiltrating lymphocytes in primary liver carcinoma. Without any cell sorting, about 19-32 mg of bulk tissue yielded co-extracted RNA and DNA. From approximately 0.5 ug of total RNA, TCR beta-specific cDNA was reverse-transcribed using a constant-region primer. Three nested multiplex PCR rounds, a slightly modified ARM-PCR method, built the TCR beta libraries. Forward primers for TRBV1-TRBV30 and a C-beta reverse primer served the first two PCR rounds, at about 10 cycles each. TCRdb re-derived calls from the multiplex PCR reads in MiXCR, one entry per CDR3 protein. The top ten clones hold approximately 10% of a sample with roughly 120,000 distinct CDR3 sequences, around 60% of them seen once. The sequenced sample consisted of liver tumor tissue from sampling region 1. As to subset: tumor region T1, superior pole. These receptors were collected from a woman aged 55-75 years with primary liver carcinoma and hepatitis B virus infection.

Comment on this clonotype: The germline gene is not matched at one end of the junction; a read error may be the cause. The gene calls are TRBV11-3 and TRBJ2-2; the match to TRBD1 covers 8 bases. The germline V gene encodes CDR1 SGHNT and CDR2 YENEEA. The CDR3 covers 15 residues. The CDR3 here is CVSSSLGQGSGELFF. In nucleotides, the CDR3 is TGTGTCAGCAGCTCCCTCGGACAGGGATCGGGGGAGCTGTTTTTT.

This clonotype has a count of ten or more. The chain has TRBV28 and TRBJ2-1; TRBD1 matches 7 bases. This CDR3 region has 15 residues. Germline CDR1 and CDR2: MDHEN and SYDVKM. After removal of 3 bases from V and 0 bases from J, the junction contained 2 bases not matched to a gene. This CDR3 is CASSLGDSSYNEQFF. The CDR3, as DNA: TGTGCCAGCAGTTTGGGGGACAGCTCCTACAATGAGCAGTTCTTC.

Note on this clonotype: A much larger clone differs from this one at a single base, so this may be a read error. The chain combines TRBV7-8 with TRBJ2-1; D is perhaps TRBD1 (5 bases). The CDR3 is made up of 15 amino acids. The germline gives CDR1 SGHVS, CDR2 FQNEAQ. CDR3 protein: CASSPGQGSYNEHFF. The CDR3, as DNA: TGTGCCAGCAGCCCCGGACAAGGCTCCTACAATGAGCACTTCTTC.

Of note for this clonotype: This may be a read error: a much more frequent sequence differs by one nucleotide. V and J are TRBV29-1 and TRBJ2-1, with a possible D match to TRBD1 (6 bases). The CDR3 runs to 15 residues. Looked up from germline, CDR1 is SQVTM and CDR2 is ANQGSEA. The CDR3 DNA sequence: TGCAGCGTTGAATTGGGGCTGGGCAGGGACAATGAGCAGTCCTTC. Residues: CSVELGLGRDNEQSF.

For this clonotype: A read error may explain this, as a much larger clone is one base away. The CDR3 ends on some other residue instead of the conserved phenylalanine or tryptophan, so this is likely a read error. The rearrangement links TRBV29-1 to TRBJ2-1; 8 nucleotides match TRBD1. The ends lost 7 bases at V and 5 bases at J; junction bases unmatched: 10. In germline, CDR1 is SQVTM, CDR2 ANQGSEA. The CDR3 extends over 14 amino acids. The CDR3 DNA reads as TGCAGCGCCGGACAGGGCCTTAATCACAATGAGCAGTTCTTA. Protein: CSAGQGLNHNEQFL.

In regard to this clonotype: A read error is possible here, since a much larger clone lies one base away. The genes are TRBV7-9 and TRBJ2-7; 9 positions match TRBD1. This CDR3 spans 14 amino acids. CDR1 and CDR2 (germline): SEHNR, FQNEAQ (reference sequence). The CDR3 sequence is CVSSLQGAFYEQYF. CDR3 nucleotide sequence: TGTGTCAGCAGCTTACAGGGGGCCTTCTACGAGCAGTACTTC.

Worth noting for this clonotype: Since a much larger clone is just one base distant, this may be a read error. The CDR3 carries no conserved terminal phenylalanine or tryptophan, so it likely arises from a read error. The rearrangement uses TRBV6-1 and TRBJ2-1, with TRBD2 matching 14 bases. The CDR3 extends over 15 amino acids. Looked up from germline, CDR1 is MNHNS and CDR2 is SASEGT. Trimming removed 7 bases from V and 9 bases from J; junction bases left unmatched: 8. The CDR3 DNA is TGTGCCAGCAACCGACTAGCGGGAGGGCCAGGTGAGCAGTTCCTC. This translates into CASNRLAGGPGEQFL.

This chain links TRBV11-2 with TRBJ2-5; D uncertain. The germline V gene encodes CDR1 SGHAT and CDR2 FQNNGV. Between the trimmed V and J ends, which lost 2 bases and 3 bases, there was a span of 13 bases. The CDR3 runs 15 residues. CDR3 sequence: CASSLRPAEEETQYF. The CDR3 region has the DNA TGTGCCAGCAGCTTAAGGCCAGCAGAAGAAGAGACCCAGTACTTC.

As concerns this clonotype: The conserved closing phenylalanine or tryptophan is absent in this CDR3, likely reflecting a read error. The chain combines TRBV6-1 with TRBJ1-5; 9 bases agree with TRBD1. The CDR3 totals 14 residues. The germline V gene has CDR1 MNHNS and CDR2 SASEGT. The CDR3 is CASSGTGGNQHQHL. The CDR3 nucleotides are TGTGCCAGCAGCGGAACAGGGGGCAATCAGCACCAGCATCTT.

Remarks on this clonotype: At one end, the junction sequence differs from germline, possibly due to a read error. The chain links TRBV11-3 to TRBJ2-1, with D possibly TRBD1 on 5 matching bases. Germline lookup yields CDR1 SGHNT and CDR2 YENEEA. The CDR3 runs 16 residues. The CDR3 loop reads CASGKGLGEKDNEQSF. As DNA, the CDR3 is TGTGCCAGCGGGAAGGGCTTAGGCGAGAAGGACAATGAGCAGTCCTTC.

Comment on this clonotype: Germline and junction disagree at one end, which may indicate a read error. J is TRBJ1-5 and V is TRBV28, with a possible D match to TRBD1 (6 bases). There are 14 residues in the CDR3. The germline V gene encodes CDR1 MDHEN and CDR2 SYDVKM. This CDR3 reads CASSSNRVWKPQDF. In DNA form, the CDR3 reads TGTGCCAGCAGCTCAAACAGGGTCTGGAAGCCCCAGGATTTT.

A word on this clonotype: It is likely a read error, because the conserved phenylalanine at the end of the CDR3 is missing. This chain connects TRBV11-2 to TRBJ2-3; 7 bases agree with TRBD2. The CDR3 length is 17 residues. After removal of 0 bases from V and 2 bases from J, the junction contained 8 bases not matched to a gene. Germline values: CDR1 SGHAT, CDR2 FQNNGV. CDR3 coding DNA: TGTGCCAGCAGCTTAGAGGGAGCGGGATGGATCACAGATACGCAGTATATT. It translates to CASSLEGAGWITDTQYI.

Concerning this clonotype: This may be a read error, as it is one base from a much larger clone. The chain joins TRBV4-2 to TRBJ2-1, with 11 bases identical to TRBD2. Germline CDR1 and CDR2: LGHNA and YNFKEQ. The CDR3 runs 16 residues. The chain's CDR3 is CANSQPGLADRNEQFF. CDR3 sequence (DNA): TGTGCCAACAGCCAACCGGGACTAGCGGATCGGAATGAGCAGTTCTTC.

This clonotype was picked up a small number of times. A much larger clonotype is one base distant, so this may be a read error. The rearrangement joins TRBV6-6 to TRBJ2-4, with a weak D call TRBD1 (6 bases). The CDR3 runs to 13 residues. The V and J ends lost 2 bases and 9 bases respectively, with 11 bases between them. CDR1 is MNHNY, CDR2 SVGAGI, per germline (reference sequence). The CDR3 DNA sequence: TGTGCCAGCAGTTACAACACAGGGAGCATTCAGTACTTC. As protein: CASSYNTGSIQYF.

Comment on this clonotype: Being one base from a much bigger clone, this may be a read error. The CDR3 bases are TGTGCCAGCAGTTTAAACTGGTCGACTGAAGAGACCCAGTACTTC. Protein sequence: CASSLNWSTEETQYF. V is TRBV12-3 or TRBV12-4 and J is TRBJ2-5, with D hard to call. The V end was cut by 2 bases, the J end by 3 bases, with 13 bases between. CDR3 length: 15 amino acids.

At least ten counts were recorded for this clonotype. The rearrangement links TRBV6-6 to TRBJ2-7, with D tentatively TRBD1 (7 bases). Germline V gives CDR1 MNHNY, CDR2 SVGAGI (reference sequence). This CDR3 is built from 17 residues. Deletions cut 0 bases from V and 3 bases from J, with 18 bases between. The CDR3 sequence: CASSYSNRPGGHYEQYF. The DNA of the CDR3 is TGTGCCAGCAGTTACTCGAACCGGCCAGGGGGGCACTACGAGCAGTACTTC.

A note on this clonotype: A much bigger clone sits one base away, suggesting this may be a read error. The chain carries TRBV6-5 and TRBJ2-5; 13 bases align to TRBD2. Germline loops: CDR1 MNHEY, CDR2 SVGAGI. V shed 10 bases, J shed 3 bases, and the junction held 8 bases outside the gene matches. The CDR3 extends over 15 amino acids. The CDR3 loop reads CAIRRGLAGEETQYF. CDR3 DNA: TGTGCCATCAGGCGTGGACTAGCGGGAGAAGAGACCCAGTACTTC.

This clonotype showed up just a few times. The genes are TRBV28 and TRBJ1-1, with 10 nucleotides matching TRBD1. With 6 bases clipped from V and 4 bases from J, the junction kept 5 bases outside the gene matches. This CDR3 has 14 residues. Germline V lookup: CDR1 MDHEN, CDR2 SYDVKM. CDR3 in amino acids: CASRRTGGITEAFF. Written as DNA, the CDR3 is TGTGCCAGCAGACGGACAGGGGGTATCACTGAAGCTTTCTTT.

For this clonotype: Because it lacks the conserved phenylalanine or tryptophan at the end, this CDR3 is likely a read error. V is TRBV11-2 and J is TRBJ2-2; tentatively, D is TRBD2 (6 bases). The CDR3 spans 14 residues. Germline CDR1 reads SGHAT; CDR2 reads FQNNGV. CDR3 coding DNA: TGTGCCAGCAGTCCAGGAGGGGTTACCGGGAAGCTGTTTTAT. Its protein product is CASSPGGVTGKLFY.

The rearrangement links TRBV6-7 to TRBJ1-2; D is perhaps TRBD1 (5 bases). TRBV6-7 counts as an open reading frame of uncertain function. V lost 10 bases and J 4 bases, leaving 25 bases between the germline ends. The CDR3 has 16 amino acids. The CDR3 bases are TGTGCCAACAGACGGTGGTCAGGGTTGACCTTCTATGGCTACACCTTC. This gives the protein CANRRWSGLTFYGYTF.

A remark on this clonotype: It may be a read error: a sequence one base away is much more abundant. J is TRBJ1-2 and V is TRBV6-5; D is undetermined. The CDR3 loop spans 11 amino acids. Per the germline V gene, CDR1 is MNHEY and CDR2 is SVGAGI. V was clipped by 2 bases and J by 8 bases, with 6 bases between them. Here the CDR3 DNA reads TGTGCCAGCAGTTACGTGGGGGGCTACACCTTC. This encodes CASSYVGGYTF.

Comment on this clonotype: One junction end disagrees with the germline gene, perhaps due to a read error. The chain employs TRBV11-2 and TRBJ2-7; a weak D match, TRBD2 (6 bases). Germline V gene lookup returns CDR1 SGHAT and CDR2 FQNNGV. CDR3 size: 14 residues. This CDR3 is CARSFPGVHCEQYF. The CDR3 DNA sequence: TGTGCCAGAAGCTTTCCGGGAGTGCACTGCGAGCAGTACTTC.